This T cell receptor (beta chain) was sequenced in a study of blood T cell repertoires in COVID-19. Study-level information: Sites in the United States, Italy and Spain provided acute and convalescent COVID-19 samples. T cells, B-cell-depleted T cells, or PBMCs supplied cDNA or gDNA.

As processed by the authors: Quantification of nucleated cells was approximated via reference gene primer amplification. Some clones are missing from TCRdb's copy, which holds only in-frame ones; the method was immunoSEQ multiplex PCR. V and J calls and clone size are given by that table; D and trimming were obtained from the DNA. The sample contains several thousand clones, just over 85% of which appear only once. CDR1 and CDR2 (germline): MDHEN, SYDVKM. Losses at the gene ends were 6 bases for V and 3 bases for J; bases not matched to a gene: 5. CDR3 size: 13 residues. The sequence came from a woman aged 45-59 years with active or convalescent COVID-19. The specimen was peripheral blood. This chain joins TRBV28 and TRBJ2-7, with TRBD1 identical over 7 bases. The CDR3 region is CASRRDRDYEQYF. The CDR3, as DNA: TGTGCCAGCAGACGGGACAGAGACTACGAGCAGTACTTC.